Listed below are T cell receptor beta chains from one sample, sequenced in a study of identical twins. TCRdb re-called the 5' RACE reads through MiXCR, storing one row per CDR3 protein. The table shows approximately 690,000 distinct CDR3 sequences, with approximately 6% occurring only once. Sequenced sample: naive T cells sorted from blood. The receptors originated from a man younger than 30 in good health. Both conserved end residues are part of each CDR3. Fields, in order: J gene, D gene, clone size, V gene, CDR3 protein, CDR3 DNA. The D gene is left open where the match is weak. Some rows have no size entry. The others give once, few or many, or a class for an expanded clone.

j_call: TRBJ1-3; d_call: NA; clone_size: many; v_call: TRBV6-6; cdr3_aa: CASSLRDTIYF; cdr3_nt: TGTGCCAGCAGTTTACGGGACACCATATATTTT
j_call: TRBJ1-3; d_call: NA; clone_size: NA; v_call: TRBV6-1; cdr3_aa: CASRDRPGNTIYF; cdr3_nt: TGTGCCAGCAGGGACAGACCTGGAAACACCATATATTTT
j_call: TRBJ2-2; d_call: TRBD1; clone_size: many; v_call: TRBV7-7; cdr3_aa: CASSSRQGAGELFF; cdr3_nt: TGTGCCAGCAGCTCCCGACAGGGGGCCGGGGAGCTGTTTTTT
j_call: TRBJ1-1; d_call: NA; clone_size: NA; v_call: TRBV4-2; cdr3_aa: CASSQGGRFMNTEAFF; cdr3_nt: TGTGCCAGCAGCCAAGGGGGTCGGTTTATGAACACTGAAGCTTTCTTT
j_call: TRBJ2-1; d_call: TRBD2; clone_size: few; v_call: TRBV10-3; cdr3_aa: CATGTSGSDEQFF; cdr3_nt: TGTGCCACCGGGACTAGCGGGAGTGATGAGCAGTTCTTC
j_call: TRBJ2-3; d_call: NA; clone_size: many; v_call: TRBV6-6; cdr3_aa: CASSYSEDTQYF; cdr3_nt: TGTGCCAGCAGTTACTCAGAAGATACGCAGTATTTT
j_call: TRBJ2-1; d_call: NA; clone_size: many; v_call: TRBV7-6; cdr3_aa: CASSVTGVYNEQFF; cdr3_nt: TGTGCCAGCAGCGTGACGGGAGTTTACAATGAGCAGTTCTTC
j_call: TRBJ2-3; d_call: TRBD2; clone_size: many; v_call: TRBV24-1; cdr3_aa: CATSETTGLAGVGDTQYF; cdr3_nt: TGTGCCACCAGTGAAACAACGGGACTAGCGGGGGTAGGAGATACGCAGTATTTT
j_call: TRBJ2-1; d_call: NA; clone_size: many; v_call: TRBV12-3/TRBV12-4; cdr3_aa: CASNRGVSYNEQFF; cdr3_nt: TGTGCCAGCAATCGCGGCGTTTCCTACAATGAGCAGTTCTTC
j_call: TRBJ2-1; d_call: TRBD2; clone_size: NA; v_call: TRBV24-1; cdr3_aa: CATSDKLAGGNNEQFF; cdr3_nt: TGTGCCACCAGTGACAAACTAGCGGGAGGAAACAATGAGCAGTTCTTC
j_call: TRBJ2-1; d_call: TRBD2; clone_size: few; v_call: TRBV27; cdr3_aa: CASLGTNSREQFF; cdr3_nt: TGTGCCAGCCTCGGGACTAACTCACGTGAGCAGTTCTTC
j_call: TRBJ2-5; d_call: NA; clone_size: few; v_call: TRBV14; cdr3_aa: CASSPPGQRDTQETQYF; cdr3_nt: TGTGCCAGCAGCCCCCCGGGCCAGCGAGATACTCAAGAGACCCAGTACTTC
j_call: TRBJ1-3; d_call: NA; clone_size: NA; v_call: TRBV12-2; cdr3_aa: CASRLTPTGGGNTIYF; cdr3_nt: TGTGCAAGTCGCTTAACCCCGACAGGCGGGGGAAACACCATATATTTT
j_call: TRBJ2-2; d_call: NA; clone_size: few; v_call: TRBV9; cdr3_aa: CASRVDWTGELFF; cdr3_nt: TGTGCCAGCAGGGTGGACTGGACCGGGGAGCTGTTTTTT
j_call: TRBJ2-5; d_call: NA; clone_size: NA; v_call: TRBV10-3; cdr3_aa: CAISESGASQETQYF; cdr3_nt: TGTGCCATCAGTGAGTCGGGGGCTAGCCAAGAGACCCAGTACTTC
j_call: TRBJ2-5; d_call: NA; clone_size: many; v_call: TRBV29-1; cdr3_aa: CSVDPQSQETQYF; cdr3_nt: TGCAGCGTTGATCCACAGAGCCAAGAGACCCAGTACTTC
j_call: TRBJ2-5; d_call: TRBD2; clone_size: NA; v_call: TRBV7-3; cdr3_aa: CASSPRGAGEETQYF; cdr3_nt: TGTGCCAGCAGCCCACGTGGAGCGGGAGAGGAGACCCAGTACTTC
j_call: TRBJ2-7; d_call: NA; clone_size: NA; v_call: TRBV5-1; cdr3_aa: CASSLGGGGHEQYF; cdr3_nt: TGCGCCAGCAGCTTGGGAGGCGGGGGCCACGAGCAGTACTTC
j_call: TRBJ2-5; d_call: NA; clone_size: many; v_call: TRBV7-9; cdr3_aa: CASNREETQYF; cdr3_nt: TGTGCCAGCAACCGCGAAGAGACCCAGTACTTC
j_call: TRBJ1-5; d_call: NA; clone_size: many; v_call: TRBV19; cdr3_aa: CASSEQAQPQHF; cdr3_nt: TGTGCCAGTAGTGAACAGGCGCAGCCCCAGCATTTT
j_call: TRBJ1-5; d_call: NA; clone_size: NA; v_call: TRBV6-5; cdr3_aa: CASSYSSSNQPQHF; cdr3_nt: TGTGCCAGCAGTTACTCCTCCTCTAATCAGCCCCAGCATTTT
j_call: TRBJ1-6; d_call: TRBD1; clone_size: many; v_call: TRBV10-3; cdr3_aa: CAISRGPDSPLHF; cdr3_nt: TGTGCCATCAGCAGGGGGCCGGATTCACCCCTCCACTTT
j_call: TRBJ1-3; d_call: NA; clone_size: NA; v_call: TRBV18; cdr3_aa: CASSPQGNSGNTIYF; cdr3_nt: TGTGCCAGCTCTCCGCAGGGCAACTCTGGAAACACCATATATTTT
j_call: TRBJ2-6; d_call: NA; clone_size: once; v_call: TRBV20-1; cdr3_aa: CSARGAEYGANVLTF; cdr3_nt: TGCAGTGCTAGAGGGGCCGAGTATGGGGCCAACGTCCTGACTTTC
j_call: TRBJ2-2; d_call: TRBD2; clone_size: many; v_call: TRBV20-1; cdr3_aa: CSARSGVWEGTGELFF; cdr3_nt: TGCAGTGCTAGATCCGGCGTCTGGGAGGGGACCGGGGAGCTGTTTTTT
j_call: TRBJ2-7; d_call: NA; clone_size: NA; v_call: TRBV12-3/TRBV12-4; cdr3_aa: CASSFQGLYEQYF; cdr3_nt: TGTGCCAGCAGTTTTCAGGGCCTCTACGAGCAGTACTTC
j_call: TRBJ2-3; d_call: NA; clone_size: few; v_call: TRBV20-1; cdr3_aa: CSAPRPSSSTDTQYF; cdr3_nt: TGCAGTGCCCCCCGACCATCCTCTAGCACAGATACGCAGTATTTT
j_call: TRBJ2-3; d_call: TRBD1; clone_size: NA; v_call: TRBV7-2; cdr3_aa: CASSFGTGVSDTQYF; cdr3_nt: TGTGCCAGCAGCTTTGGGACAGGGGTGTCAGATACGCAGTATTTT
j_call: TRBJ2-1; d_call: NA; clone_size: NA; v_call: TRBV20-1; cdr3_aa: CSAHLRLIADNEQFF; cdr3_nt: TGCAGTGCCCACCTCAGGCTCATTGCTGATAATGAGCAGTTCTTC
j_call: TRBJ2-1; d_call: NA; clone_size: few; v_call: TRBV5-1; cdr3_aa: CASSLAPSSSYNEQFF; cdr3_nt: TGCGCCAGCAGCTTGGCCCCTTCGAGCTCCTACAATGAGCAGTTCTTC
j_call: TRBJ1-6; d_call: TRBD1; clone_size: many; v_call: TRBV20-1; cdr3_aa: CSARSGTGGSNSPLHF; cdr3_nt: TGCAGTGCTAGATCCGGGACAGGGGGGAGTAATTCACCCCTCCACTTT
j_call: TRBJ2-1; d_call: NA; clone_size: many; v_call: TRBV9; cdr3_aa: CASSVPSGSYNEQFF; cdr3_nt: TGTGCCAGCAGCGTCCCCTCCGGCTCCTACAATGAGCAGTTCTTC
j_call: TRBJ1-2; d_call: NA; clone_size: many; v_call: TRBV5-6; cdr3_aa: CASSLGTLYGYTF; cdr3_nt: TGTGCCAGCAGCCTAGGGACTCTCTATGGCTACACCTTC
j_call: TRBJ2-3; d_call: TRBD1; clone_size: NA; v_call: TRBV5-1; cdr3_aa: CASSFRTGPDTQYF; cdr3_nt: TGCGCCAGCAGCTTTCGGACAGGGCCAGATACGCAGTATTTT
j_call: TRBJ2-5; d_call: NA; clone_size: many; v_call: TRBV5-1; cdr3_aa: CASSFSRDGDQETQYF; cdr3_nt: TGCGCCAGCAGCTTCAGCCGGGATGGGGACCAAGAGACCCAGTACTTC
j_call: TRBJ2-1; d_call: NA; clone_size: many; v_call: TRBV3-1; cdr3_aa: CASSQDTNNEQFF; cdr3_nt: TGTGCCAGCAGCCAAGACACAAACAATGAGCAGTTCTTC
j_call: TRBJ1-1; d_call: NA; clone_size: few; v_call: TRBV29-1; cdr3_aa: CSVGLKLRTEAFF; cdr3_nt: TGCAGCGTTGGGTTGAAGCTGAGGACTGAAGCTTTCTTT
j_call: TRBJ2-2; d_call: NA; clone_size: many; v_call: TRBV5-1; cdr3_aa: CASSLKSAGELFF; cdr3_nt: TGCGCCAGCAGCTTAAAGTCCGCCGGGGAGCTGTTTTTT
j_call: TRBJ2-3; d_call: TRBD2; clone_size: NA; v_call: TRBV3-1; cdr3_aa: CASSQEALAGMDTQYF; cdr3_nt: TGTGCCAGCAGCCAAGAGGCACTAGCGGGAATGGATACGCAGTATTTT
j_call: TRBJ2-5; d_call: TRBD2; clone_size: few; v_call: TRBV5-1; cdr3_aa: CASSPIGTSFQETQYF; cdr3_nt: TGCGCCAGCAGCCCGATAGGGACTAGCTTCCAAGAGACCCAGTACTTC
j_call: TRBJ1-2; d_call: NA; clone_size: many; v_call: TRBV29-1; cdr3_aa: CSARSGQGPYGYTF; cdr3_nt: TGCAGCGCGAGGTCCGGGCAGGGACCCTATGGCTACACCTTC
j_call: TRBJ2-1; d_call: TRBD1; clone_size: few; v_call: TRBV18; cdr3_aa: CASSQRTGGINEQFF; cdr3_nt: TGTGCCAGCTCACAAAGGACAGGGGGAATCAATGAGCAGTTCTTC
j_call: TRBJ2-1; d_call: NA; clone_size: many; v_call: TRBV12-3/TRBV12-4; cdr3_aa: CASSPQRSPYYNEQFF; cdr3_nt: TGTGCCAGCAGTCCCCAGCGGTCCCCGTACTACAATGAGCAGTTCTTC